This T cell receptor (beta chain) appears in the sequencing data of a study of OX40 agonist ivuxolimab in advanced cancers. The CDR3 is 13 residues long. Germline lookup yields CDR1 MNHNY and CDR2 SVGAGI (reference sequence). Trimming took off 5 bases at V and 5 bases at J, with 12 bases between the two ends. Libraries were prepared by immunoSEQ multiplex PCR; TCRdb keeps only in-frame clonotypes and omits some of them. The data show some 40,000 clones, around nine tenths seen once. Sequencing was performed on CD4+ or CD8+ T cells sorted from blood, taken in a trial of the OX40 agonist ivuxolimab. The V call is TRBV6-6, the J call TRBJ1-2; the D is unclear. The sequence came from an adult with an advanced solid tumor such as melanoma, head and neck, liver or kidney cancer. The CDR3 sequence is CASSPTPWYGYTF. The CDR3 DNA is TGTGCCAGCAGTCCTACTCCTTGGTATGGCTACACCTTC.